This is a list of T cell receptor beta chains from one sample in a study of blood T cell repertoires in COVID-19. Sequenced by immunoSEQ multiplex PCR; TCRdb stores in-frame clones only, minus some. The repertoire holds tens of thousands of clones, with around 84% as singletons. The sequenced material came from peripheral blood. These TCRs come from a man in his 60s with COVID-19, enrolled during active disease. CDR3s include the opening cysteine and the closing phenylalanine or tryptophan. The order of the fields is D gene, J gene, V gene, clone size, CDR3 DNA, CDR3 protein. D genes are given only for firm matches. The size entry is marked missing in some rows and otherwise reads once, few, many or a size class.

D gene: -
J gene: TRBJ1-2
V gene: TRBV5-1
clone size: few
CDR3 DNA: TGCGCCAGCAGCTTGGTCAGTCAGGGGAACGGCTACACCTTC
CDR3 protein: CASSLVSQGNGYTF

D gene: -
J gene: TRBJ2-5
V gene: TRBV6-5
clone size: -
CDR3 DNA: TGTGCCAGCAGTCCACCGGGACTGTTAGAGACCCAGTACTTC
CDR3 protein: CASSPPGLLETQYF

D gene: TRBD2
J gene: TRBJ2-7
V gene: TRBV5-1
clone size: few
CDR3 DNA: TGCGCCAGCAGCTTGGATACGGGAGGGAGCGAGCAGTACTTC
CDR3 protein: CASSLDTGGSEQYF

D gene: TRBD2
J gene: TRBJ2-7
V gene: TRBV2
clone size: -
CDR3 DNA: TGTGCTCAAGCAGGAGGTAGCGGGAGTTACGAGCAGTACTTC
CDR3 protein: CAQAGGSGSYEQYF

D gene: -
J gene: TRBJ1-3
V gene: TRBV6-6
clone size: -
CDR3 DNA: TGTGCCAGCCACGGGAGCTCTGGAAACACCATATATTTT
CDR3 protein: CASHGSSGNTIYF

D gene: TRBD2
J gene: TRBJ2-7
V gene: TRBV11-2
clone size: -
CDR3 DNA: TGTGCCAGCAGCTTCCCACCGGGCGGGAGTTACGAGCAGTACTTC
CDR3 protein: CASSFPPGGSYEQYF

D gene: -
J gene: TRBJ2-1
V gene: TRBV5-1
clone size: -
CDR3 DNA: TGCGCCAGCAGCTCCGGGACTGAGGGTCTCAATGAGCAGTTCTTC
CDR3 protein: CASSSGTEGLNEQFF

D gene: -
J gene: TRBJ1-1
V gene: TRBV3-1/TRBV3-2
clone size: once
CDR3 DNA: TGTGCCAGCAGCTCCTCCACATTCGTCTTT
CDR3 protein: CASSSSTFVF

D gene: -
J gene: TRBJ2-2
V gene: TRBV7-3
clone size: -
CDR3 DNA: TGTGCCAGCAGTCCGGGACATGACACCGGGGAGCTGTTTTTT
CDR3 protein: CASSPGHDTGELFF

D gene: TRBD1
J gene: TRBJ1-2
V gene: TRBV27
clone size: -
CDR3 DNA: TGTGCCAGCAGTCTCCTGGGGACAGATTTGCGTGGCTACACCTTC
CDR3 protein: CASSLLGTDLRGYTF

D gene: TRBD1
J gene: TRBJ2-2
V gene: TRBV5-8
clone size: -
CDR3 DNA: TGTGCCAGCAGCTTGGGACAGGGGTACACTGGGGAGCTGTTTTTT
CDR3 protein: CASSLGQGYTGELFF

D gene: TRBD2
J gene: TRBJ2-5
V gene: TRBV27
clone size: -
CDR3 DNA: TGTGCCAGCAGATACACCCTTAGCGGGAGGGTAGAGACCCAGTACTTC
CDR3 protein: CASRYTLSGRVETQYF

D gene: TRBD1
J gene: TRBJ1-1
V gene: TRBV3-1/TRBV3-2
clone size: once
CDR3 DNA: TGTGCCAGCAGCCAAACAGGGGTTACTGAAGCTTTCTTT
CDR3 protein: CASSQTGVTEAFF

D gene: -
J gene: TRBJ2-7
V gene: TRBV29-1
clone size: -
CDR3 DNA: TGCAGCGTTGAAATCGGGGGGCAGTACGAGCAGTACTTC
CDR3 protein: CSVEIGGQYEQYF

D gene: -
J gene: TRBJ1-5
V gene: TRBV6-5
clone size: -
CDR3 DNA: TGTGCCAGCAGTTACAGGGGAGGCTATGGCAATCAGCCCCAGCATTTT
CDR3 protein: CASSYRGGYGNQPQHF

D gene: TRBD1
J gene: TRBJ2-1
V gene: TRBV20-1
clone size: -
CDR3 DNA: TGCAGTGCTAGTTGGGACAGCACCTACAATGAGCAGTTCTTC
CDR3 protein: CSASWDSTYNEQFF

D gene: -
J gene: TRBJ1-2
V gene: TRBV18
clone size: -
CDR3 DNA: TGTGCCAGCTCACCACCAGCGAAACCTTATGGCTACACCTTC
CDR3 protein: CASSPPAKPYGYTF

D gene: -
J gene: TRBJ1-1
V gene: TRBV3-1/TRBV3-2
clone size: -
CDR3 DNA: TGTGCCAGCAGCATGCCGGGACTTGAAGCTTTCTTT
CDR3 protein: CASSMPGLEAFF

D gene: -
J gene: TRBJ2-1
V gene: TRBV6-6
clone size: -
CDR3 DNA: TGTGCCAGCAGTTATGGTTTCCGGGGGAATGAGCAGTTCTTC
CDR3 protein: CASSYGFRGNEQFF

D gene: TRBD1
J gene: TRBJ2-7
V gene: TRBV5-5
clone size: -
CDR3 DNA: TGTGCCAGCAGCCCAACCCGGACAGGGAACTCCTACGAGCAGTACTTC
CDR3 protein: CASSPTRTGNSYEQYF

D gene: -
J gene: TRBJ2-7
V gene: TRBV28
clone size: -
CDR3 DNA: TGTGCCAGCAGCCTACGTCCTCAGGGAAGGGCCTACGAGCAGTACTTC
CDR3 protein: CASSLRPQGRAYEQYF

D gene: -
J gene: TRBJ2-2
V gene: TRBV19
clone size: few
CDR3 DNA: TGTGCCAGTAGCGTTAAGGGGGACACCGGGGAGCTGTTTTTT
CDR3 protein: CASSVKGDTGELFF

D gene: TRBD2
J gene: TRBJ2-6
V gene: TRBV5-1
clone size: -
CDR3 DNA: TGCGCCAGCAGCTTGGTGGGGAGAGCGGGAGATATCTCTGGGGCCAACGTCCTGACTTTC
CDR3 protein: CASSLVGRAGDISGANVLTF

D gene: TRBD1
J gene: TRBJ1-2
V gene: TRBV29-1
clone size: -
CDR3 DNA: TGCAGCGTATGGACAGGGGGCACCTATGGCTACACCTTC
CDR3 protein: CSVWTGGTYGYTF

D gene: TRBD2
J gene: TRBJ2-7
V gene: TRBV5-1
clone size: -
CDR3 DNA: TGCGCCAGCAGCCCTCTAGCGGGAGGGCCGGGGGAGCAGTACTTC
CDR3 protein: CASSPLAGGPGEQYF

D gene: -
J gene: TRBJ1-1
V gene: TRBV6-2/TRBV6-3
clone size: -
CDR3 DNA: TGTGCCAGCAGTTACTCAGCAGGGTCAGCTTTCTTT
CDR3 protein: CASSYSAGSAFF

D gene: -
J gene: TRBJ1-1
V gene: TRBV7-8
clone size: -
CDR3 DNA: TGTGCCAGCAGCTTGACTCAAGTGAACACTGAAGCTTTCTTT
CDR3 protein: CASSLTQVNTEAFF